The present entry profiles one T cell receptor (beta chain) with its context. Its antigen is undetermined. The sample is drawn from a study of cytomegalovirus exposure and HLA in healthy donors. Study findings and constraints: Follow-up analysis found HLA locus-dependent TCR association rates, highest for DRB1 and lowest for HLA-C. Donor immune exposure was known only as CMV serostatus.

CDR3 length: 13 residues. In germline, CDR1 is SGHRS, CDR2 YFSETQ. V lost 0 bases and J 0 bases, leaving 3 bases between the germline ends. PCR amplification relied on 60 Vbeta primers (plus 13 Jbeta primers). Clones were sequenced by immunoSEQ multiplex PCR, and TCRdb holds only the in-frame ones, with some missing. This sample's table has around 110,000 clones. This chain connects TRBV5-1 to TRBJ1-1, with unresolved D. The receptor was isolated from a middle-aged man in good health and CMV-seropositive. Material: PBMCs. The DNA of the CDR3 is TGCGCCAGCAGCTTGGAGCTGAACACTGAAGCTTTCTTT. This codes for CASSLELNTEAFF.